One and the same sample provided the 24 T cell receptor beta chains below, sequenced in a study of OX40 agonist ivuxolimab in advanced cancers. To prepare the library, the immunoSEQ multiplex PCR assay was applied. TCRdb provides this immuneACCESS table in a form limited to in-frame rearrangements. Some clones are lacking; in checked studies, under half of them reflect an unresolved V gene, and why the rest are absent is not known. This sample lists 95,000 to 150,000 clones; 93% were detected once. The ten largest clones capture 0.15% to 0.16% of the sample. Here the sequenced sample was CD4+ or CD8+ T cells sorted from blood, taken in a trial of the OX40 agonist ivuxolimab. All receptors come from an adult with an advanced solid tumor such as melanoma, head and neck, liver or kidney cancer.

This clone was seen only once. The chain combines TRBV11-2 with TRBJ1-1; unclear D gene. The CDR3 length is 13 residues. Trimming left V 1 base short and J 0 bases short, with 3 bases between. CDR1 SGHAT and CDR2 FQNNGV come from the germline V gene. CDR3 region: CASSLGVNTEAFF. In DNA, the CDR3 is TGTGCCAGCAGCTTAGGGGTGAACACTGAAGCTTTCTTT.

The chain joins TRBV19 to TRBJ2-5; 7 positions match TRBD2. Germline values: CDR1 LNHDA, CDR2 SQIVND (reference sequence). The CDR3 loop spans 15 amino acids. V dropped 7 bases and J dropped 4; count of bases not matched to a gene: 12. The CDR3 DNA reads as TGTGCCAGTATCCCGGGACTAACCACTGGAGAGACCCAGTACTTC. Amino acid sequence: CASIPGLTTGETQYF.

On this clone: Other nucleotide sequences in the sample specify the same CDR3. The chain joins TRBV5-4 to TRBJ2-2, with TRBD2 identical over 11 bases. Trimming at V came to 1 base and at J to 4 bases, leaving 6 bases not matched to a gene. There are 17 residues in the CDR3. Germline CDR1 reads SGHNT; CDR2 reads YYREEE (reference sequence). The CDR3 DNA reads TGTGCCAGCAGCTTGATAGCGGGGGGGCGGGGCACCGGGGAGCTGTTTTTT. Protein: CASSLIAGGRGTGELFF.

The chain combines TRBV19 with TRBJ2-1, with 11 bases fitting TRBD2. After removal of 6 bases from V and 4 bases from J, the junction contained 8 bases not matched to a gene. There are 16 residues in the CDR3. Germline-derived CDR1 and CDR2 are LNHDA and SQIVND (reference sequence). The CDR3 is CASSLRGLAAYNEQFF. Written as DNA, the CDR3 is TGTGCCAGTAGCCTTCGGGGACTAGCGGCTTACAATGAGCAGTTCTTC.

This sequence joins TRBV19 and TRBJ2-5, with 12 bases aligning to TRBD2. The CDR3 has 14 residues. Germline V gene data show CDR1 as LNHDA and CDR2 as SQIVND (reference sequence). The ends lost 7 bases at V and 5 bases at J; junction bases unmatched: 5. CDR3 coding DNA: TGTGCCAGTAAGACTAGCGGGGGTTTGGAGACCCAGTACTTC. Translation gives CASKTSGGLETQYF. Together with reference TRBV19 and TRBJ2-5, the CDR3 gives the full variable domain: DGGITQSPKYLFRKEGQNVTLSCEQNLNHDAMYWYRQDPGQGLRLIYYSQIVNDFQKGDIAEGYSVSREKKESFPLTVTSAQKNPTAFYLCASKTSGGLETQYFGPGTRLLVL.

J is TRBJ1-4 and V is TRBV4-3; D gene unclear. Germline V lookup: CDR1 LGHNA, CDR2 YSLEER. V shed 0 bases and J shed 3 bases, with 14 bases lying between them. The CDR3 sequence is 17 residues long. The chain's CDR3 is CASSQEVLREANEKLFF. The CDR3 nucleotides read TGCGCCAGCAGCCAAGAGGTTTTACGGGAGGCTAATGAAAAACTGTTTTTT.

The chain employs TRBV5-1 and TRBJ2-4, with D possibly being TRBD2 (6 bases). CDR1 is SGHRS, CDR2 YFSETQ, per germline. This CDR3 spans 17 amino acids. Trimming removed 0 bases from V and 7 bases from J, with 20 bases in between. Written as DNA, the CDR3 is TGCGCCAGCAGCTTGGGGACCCGGGAGTTAAGTCGGAACATTCAGTACTTC. Protein product: CASSLGTRELSRNIQYF.

The rearrangement uses TRBV30 and TRBJ1-2; 8 bases line up with TRBD1. The CDR3 has 13 amino acids. The V gene end was trimmed by 3 bases and the J gene end by 4 bases; junction bases not matched to a gene: 4. Germline CDR1 reads GTSNPN; CDR2 reads SVGIG (reference sequence). CDR3 coding DNA: TGTGCCTGGAGCCAGGGGGCAACCTATGGCTACACCTTC. It yields the protein CAWSQGATYGYTF. The variable domain in full, completed from reference TRBV30 and TRBJ1-2, reads SQTIHQWPATLVQPVGSPLSLECTVEGTSNPNLYWYRQAAGRGLQLLFYSVGIGQISSEVPQNLSASRPQDRQFILSSKKLLLSDSGFYLCAWSQGATYGYTFGSGTRLTVV.

The table lists this clone with a count of one. V usage is TRBV6-5 and J usage is TRBJ2-7; 9 bases match TRBD1. Per germline, CDR1 MNHEY and CDR2 SVGAGI. V dropped 6 bases and J dropped 3; count of bases not matched to a gene: 6. This CDR3 comprises 14 residues. The CDR3 is CASRAGTGIYEQYF. As DNA, the CDR3 is TGTGCCAGCAGGGCCGGGACAGGGATCTACGAGCAGTACTTC.

The chain has TRBV6-5 and TRBJ1-1; D gene ambiguous. V was pared by 6 bases and J by 1 base, with 15 bases between. The CDR3 extends over 15 amino acids. Germline CDR1 is MNHEY and CDR2 is SVGAGI. CDR3 sequence: CASRPGSKENTEAFF. CDR3 in DNA: TGTGCCAGCAGGCCGGGATCAAAGGAGAACACTGAAGCTTTCTTT.

This rearrangement joins TRBV6-5 to TRBJ1-6; 7 bases line up with TRBD1. Per germline, CDR1 MNHEY and CDR2 SVGAGI. CDR3 length equals 13 residues. V dropped 10 bases and J dropped 6; count of bases not matched to a gene: 6. For the CDR3, the DNA is TGTGCCACCTACAGGGGAATTAATTCACCCCTCCACTTT. Protein: CATYRGINSPLHF.

The V gene is TRBV6-5, the J gene TRBJ2-5; tentatively, D is TRBD2 (6 bases). Trimming stripped 2 bases from V and 4 bases from J, with 14 bases between. Germline V gene data show CDR1 as MNHEY and CDR2 as SVGAGI. The CDR3 is 15 amino acids. In DNA form, the CDR3 reads TGTGCCAGCAGTTACACCGGGAGTATCGGAGAGACCCAGTACTTC. It yields the protein CASSYTGSIGETQYF.

The gene calls are TRBV28 and TRBJ1-5; 8 bases are a match to TRBD1. Trimming removed 6 bases from V and 0 bases from J; junction bases left unmatched: 16. The CDR3 runs to 19 residues. The germline CDR1 and CDR2 sequences are MDHEN and SYDVKM. The CDR3 region is CASSRVPPLTGDSNQPQHF. Here the CDR3 DNA reads TGTGCCAGCAGCAGAGTTCCACCCCTGACAGGGGATAGCAATCAGCCCCAGCATTTT.

This clone was seen a single time. V and J are TRBV14 and TRBJ1-1; possible D gene TRBD1, 5 bases. Trimming left V 2 bases short and J 2 bases short, with 15 bases between. The germline gives CDR1 SGHDN, CDR2 FVKESK. The CDR3 is made up of 16 amino acids. The CDR3 here is CASSQNAIQGNTEAFF. CDR3 nucleotide sequence: TGTGCCAGCAGCCAAAACGCGATCCAGGGAAACACTGAAGCTTTCTTT.

This chain connects TRBV6-9 to TRBJ2-3, with D possibly matching TRBD2 (5 bases). Trimming cost V 7 bases and J 4 bases, with 9 bases left between them. The CDR3 extends over 12 amino acids. Per germline, CDR1 MNHGY and CDR2 SVAAGI. Here the CDR3 reads CASITRPDTQYF. CDR3 coding DNA: TGTGCCAGCATCACTAGGCCAGATACGCAGTATTTT.

In DNA form, the CDR3 reads TGTGCCAGCTCACCCGGACAGACCCTTGGACCCCAGCATTTT. Its protein product is CASSPGQTLGPQHF. This chain uses TRBV18 with TRBJ1-5, with D maybe TRBD1 (6 bases). The V end lost 3 bases, the J end lost 10 bases, and 16 bases lay between the germline ends. The CDR3 extends over 14 amino acids. Germline V CDR1 and CDR2: KGHSH, LQKENI.

The rearrangement links TRBV5-1 to TRBJ2-7; perhaps TRBD2 as D (6 bases). The CDR3 length is 15 residues. The germline V and J ends were trimmed by 4 bases and 5 bases, with 19 bases remaining between them. Germline assignment: CDR1 SGHRS and CDR2 YFSETQ. The CDR3 nucleotides read TGCGCCAGCAGCCAAGCGACTAGTGGGGGGAACGAGCAGTACTTC. Its translation is CASSQATSGGNEQYF.

The genes are TRBV21-1 and TRBJ2-2; the D call TRBD2 from the table was never checked on the DNA. TRBV21-1 is noted as a pseudogene. The length of the CDR3 is 15 residues. The CDR3 bases are TGTGCCAGCAGCAAATTGAGAGGCCGGCCCGGGGAGCTGTTTTTT. Translating it yields CASSKLRGRPGELFF.

The chain carries TRBV29-1 and TRBJ1-1, with 8 nucleotides matching TRBD1. The germline V gene encodes CDR1 SQVTM and CDR2 ANQGSEA. The CDR3 spans 14 residues. V shed 3 bases, J shed 0 bases, and the junction held 3 bases outside the gene matches. CDR3 in amino acids: CSVDSTGVNTEAFF. The CDR3 DNA reads TGCAGCGTTGATTCGACAGGGGTGAACACTGAAGCTTTCTTT.

This chain uses TRBV7-2 with TRBJ2-3; D ambiguous. Germline CDR1 reads SGHTA; CDR2 reads FQGNSA. With 1 base removed from V and 7 bases from J, the gap between germline ends came to 9 bases. CDR3 size: 13 residues. The CDR3 loop reads CASSLVMDYTQYF. In nucleotides, the CDR3 is TGTGCCAGCAGCTTAGTTATGGATTATACGCAGTATTTT.

The V and J genes are TRBV10-3 and TRBJ2-3; 10 bases match TRBD1. Losses at the gene ends were 2 bases for V and 3 bases for J; bases not matched to a gene: 2. Per germline, CDR1 ENHRY and CDR2 SYGVKD. The CDR3 runs 15 residues. In DNA form, the CDR3 reads TGTGCCATCAGTGAGGGGACAGGGGAAACAGATACGCAGTATTTT. Its protein is CAISEGTGETDTQYF.

V usage is TRBV19 and J usage is TRBJ2-3; 9 bases are a match to TRBD2. Germline CDR1 reads LNHDA; CDR2 reads SQIVND (reference sequence). V dropped 5 bases and J dropped 2; count of bases not matched to a gene: 5. The CDR3 runs 15 residues. The CDR3 nucleotides read TGTGCCAGTAGTTCAAGCGGGAGGCTCACAGATACGCAGTATTTT. Its protein is CASSSSGRLTDTQYF. Combining the CDR3 with reference TRBV19 and TRBJ2-3 gives the whole variable domain DGGITQSPKYLFRKEGQNVTLSCEQNLNHDAMYWYRQDPGQGLRLIYYSQIVNDFQKGDIAEGYSVSREKKESFPLTVTSAQKNPTAFYLCASSSSGRLTDTQYFGPGTRLTVL.

In its sample, this clone was seen once. J is TRBJ2-2 and V is TRBV7-3; 11 bases fit TRBD2. The CDR3 is made up of 19 amino acids. CDR1 SGHTA and CDR2 FQGTGA come from the germline V gene. Trimming at V came to 2 bases and at J to 1 base, leaving 9 bases not matched to a gene. The CDR3 is CASSLFGTSGLRNTGELFF. The DNA of the CDR3 is TGTGCCAGCAGCTTATTCGGGACTAGCGGATTACGGAACACCGGGGAGCTGTTTTTT.

This clone appeared once. The gene calls are TRBV6-1 and TRBJ1-2; D gene unclear. The ends were cut back, 4 bases at V and 3 bases at J, with 6 bases in the middle. Germline V lookup: CDR1 MNHNS, CDR2 SASEGT. The CDR3 totals 12 residues. The CDR3 region has the DNA TGTGCCAGCAGTGTTCCGGACTATGGCTACACCTTC. It codes for CASSVPDYGYTF.